The 7 T cell receptor beta chains presented below share a single source sample, sequenced in a study of blood T cell repertoires in COVID-19. Sequencing used immunoSEQ multiplex PCR; TCRdb keeps in-frame clones, though not all of them. This table holds about 160,000 clones, around four fifths found once. The sequenced sample consisted of peripheral blood. These receptors were taken from a man between 70 and 80 years old who had recovered from COVID-19.

V usage is TRBV5-5 and J usage is TRBJ2-7; a possible D gene is TRBD1 (6 bases). Germline values: CDR1 SGHKS, CDR2 YYEKEE (reference sequence). CDR3 size: 12 residues. V lost 4 bases and J 3 bases, leaving 8 bases between the germline ends. The CDR3 region has the DNA TGTGCCAGCAGCGAACAGGGCTACGAGCAGTACTTC. Amino acid sequence: CASSEQGYEQYF. Based on the CDR3 plus reference TRBV5-5 and TRBJ2-7, the full variable domain is DAGVTQSPTHLIKTRGQQVTLRCSPISGHKSVSWYQQVLGQGPQFIFQYYEKEERGRGNFPDRFSARQFPNYSSELNVNALLLGDSALYLCASSEQGYEQYFGPGTRLTVT.

The chain links TRBV28 to TRBJ1-1; no clear D gene. This CDR3 spans 17 amino acids. The germline V gene encodes CDR1 MDHEN and CDR2 SYDVKM. Trimming left V 2 bases short and J 3 bases short, with 19 bases between. In DNA form, the CDR3 reads TGTGCCAGCAGTTTACCCGTTCGTCGGTTTCGGGACACTGAAGCTTTCTTT. Its protein is CASSLPVRRFRDTEAFF. The full variable domain, with the rest looked up from reference TRBV28 and TRBJ1-1, is DVKVTQSSRYLVKRTGEKVFLECVQDMDHENMFWYRQDPGLGLRLIYFSYDVKMKEKGDIPEGYSVSREKKERFSLILESASTNQTSMYLCASSLPVRRFRDTEAFFGQGTRLTVV.

The count of this clone is one. CDR3 protein: CASRLSGGTEAFF. The CDR3 DNA reads as TGTGCCAGTAGACTAAGCGGCGGCACTGAAGCTTTCTTT. The rearrangement links TRBV19 to TRBJ1-1; no firm D call. Germline values: CDR1 LNHDA, CDR2 SQIVND (reference sequence). This CDR3 is 13 amino acids long. Trimming took off 6 bases at V and 4 bases at J, with 12 bases between the two ends.

The V and J genes are TRBV9 and TRBJ2-7; the match to TRBD2 covers 8 bases. The V segment lost 4 bases and the J segment 6 bases; nucleotides outside the gene matches: 6. Germline CDR1 reads SGDLS; CDR2 reads YYNGEE. The CDR3 is made up of 13 amino acids. CDR3 bases: TGTGCCAGCAGCCCCGGGACTAGATTCGAGCAGTACTTC. Translated: CASSPGTRFEQYF. Using reference TRBV9 and TRBJ2-7 for the parts outside the CDR3, the full variable domain is DSGVTQTPKHLITATGQRVTLRCSPRSGDLSVYWYQQSLDQGLQFLIQYYNGEERAKGNILERFSAQQFPDLHSELNLSSLELGDSALYFCASSPGTRFEQYFGPGTRLTVT.

CDR3 residues: CAWTGTGRNQPQHF. CDR3 sequence (DNA): TGTGCCTGGACAGGGACAGGGCGCAATCAGCCCCAGCATTTT. J is TRBJ1-5 and V is TRBV30, with 9 bases that match TRBD1. CDR1 and CDR2 from the germline V gene are GTSNPN and SVGIG (reference sequence). V shed 4 bases and J 2 bases; nucleotides not matched to a gene: 3. CDR3 length: 14 amino acids. The full variable domain, rest sourced from reference TRBV30 and TRBJ1-5, is SQTIHQWPATLVQPVGSPLSLECTVEGTSNPNLYWYRQAAGRGLQLLFYSVGIGQISSEVPQNLSASRPQDRQFILSSKKLLLSDSGFYLCAWTGTGRNQPQHFGDGTRLSIL.

The chain carries TRBV18 and TRBJ1-4, with TRBD1 identical over 9 bases. Germline CDR1 is KGHSH and CDR2 is LQKENI. J gave up 8 bases and V 3 bases, and 4 bases lay outside the gene matches. The length of the CDR3 is 14 residues. The DNA of the CDR3 is TGTGCCAGCTCACCTCGGGACAGGGAGGAAAAACTGTTTTTT. It yields the protein CASSPRDREEKLFF.

The gene calls are TRBV23-1 and TRBJ2-3, with D unclear. TRBV23-1 is assigned to the ORF class and has an uncertain function. The CDR3 extends over 17 amino acids. V was shortened by 1 base and J by 0 bases, with 14 bases between the two germline ends. CDR3 region: CASSQCPGLSSTDTQYF. The CDR3 region has the DNA TGCGCCAGCAGTCAATGCCCAGGTCTATCTAGCACAGATACGCAGTATTTT.